Below, one T cell receptor beta chain is given with its context. Its specificity is unknown. The CDR3 length is 14 residues. J gave up 5 bases and V 2 bases, and 5 bases lay outside the gene matches. Germline V CDR1 and CDR2: SGHDT, YYEEEE. The data originate from a study of cytomegalovirus exposure and HLA in healthy donors. Study conclusions and caveats: Serostatus for CMV was the only available immune exposure information.

It was with 60 Vbeta and 13 Jbeta primers that the PCR ran. Method: immunoSEQ multiplex PCR; TCRdb's copy keeps in-frame clones and lacks some. The sample gives approximately 140,000 clones, 73% of which show up once; over 1% is in the top ten. The TCR originated in a woman aged 35 to 49 in good health and CMV-seronegative. The rearrangement links TRBV5-6 to TRBJ2-7; TRBD1 aligns across 9 bases. The sequenced sample consisted of PBMCs. The CDR3 DNA reads TGTGCCAGCAGCTTACAGGGGGCGGACCACGAGCAGTACTTC. Its protein is CASSLQGADHEQYF.